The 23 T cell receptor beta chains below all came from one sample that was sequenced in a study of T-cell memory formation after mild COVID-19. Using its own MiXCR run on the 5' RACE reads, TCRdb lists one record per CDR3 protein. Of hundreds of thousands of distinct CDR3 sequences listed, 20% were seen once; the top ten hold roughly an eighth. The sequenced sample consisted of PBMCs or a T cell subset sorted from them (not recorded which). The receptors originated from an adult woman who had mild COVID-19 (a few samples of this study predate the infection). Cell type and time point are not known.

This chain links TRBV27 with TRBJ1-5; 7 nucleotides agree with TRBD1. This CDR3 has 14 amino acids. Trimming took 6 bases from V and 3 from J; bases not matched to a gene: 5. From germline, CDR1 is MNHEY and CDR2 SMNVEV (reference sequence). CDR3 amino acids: CASSRQGPNQPQHF. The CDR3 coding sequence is TGTGCCAGCAGCCGACAGGGTCCCAATCAGCCCCAGCATTTT.

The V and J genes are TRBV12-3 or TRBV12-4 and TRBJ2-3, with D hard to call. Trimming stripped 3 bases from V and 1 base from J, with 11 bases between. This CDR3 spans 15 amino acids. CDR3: CASSFTEQGTDTQYF. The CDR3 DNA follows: TGTGCCAGCAGTTTTACCGAGCAGGGCACAGATACGCAGTATTTT.

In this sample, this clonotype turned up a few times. The CDR3 DNA reads as TGTGCCAGCTCACCAATCGGGCGGAACACTGAAGCTTTCTTT. It codes for CASSPIGRNTEAFF. V is TRBV18 and J is TRBJ1-1; no reliable D call. CDR3 size: 14 residues. Deletions cut 2 bases from V and 1 base from J, with 8 bases between. Germline CDR1 and CDR2: KGHSH and LQKENI.

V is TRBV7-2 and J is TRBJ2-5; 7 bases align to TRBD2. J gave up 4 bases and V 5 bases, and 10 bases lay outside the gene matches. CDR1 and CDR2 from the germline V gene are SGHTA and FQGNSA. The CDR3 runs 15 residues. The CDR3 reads CASSPGGVSGETQYF. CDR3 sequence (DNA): TGTGCCAGCAGCCCGGGGGGAGTATCGGGAGAGACCCAGTACTTC.

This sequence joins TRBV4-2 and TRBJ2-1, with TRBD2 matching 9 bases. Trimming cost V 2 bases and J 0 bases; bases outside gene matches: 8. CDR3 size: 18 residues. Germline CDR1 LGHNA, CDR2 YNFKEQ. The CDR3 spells CASSQTGFSGSSYNEQFF. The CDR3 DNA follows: TGTGCCAGCAGCCAAACCGGGTTTAGCGGGAGCTCCTACAATGAGCAGTTCTTC.

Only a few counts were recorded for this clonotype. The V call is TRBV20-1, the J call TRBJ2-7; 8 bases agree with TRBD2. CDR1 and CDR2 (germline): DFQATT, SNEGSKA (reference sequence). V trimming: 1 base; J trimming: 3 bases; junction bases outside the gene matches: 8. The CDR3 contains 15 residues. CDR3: CSARAPLAAHYEQYF. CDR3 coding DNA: TGCAGTGCTAGAGCCCCACTAGCGGCCCACTACGAGCAGTACTTC.

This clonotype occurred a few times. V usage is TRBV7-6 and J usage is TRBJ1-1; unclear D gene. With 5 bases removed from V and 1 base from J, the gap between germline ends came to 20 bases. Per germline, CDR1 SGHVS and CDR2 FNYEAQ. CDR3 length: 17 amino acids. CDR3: CASSKSFGRRGNTEAFF. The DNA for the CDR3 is TGTGCCAGCAGCAAGTCTTTTGGACGGAGAGGGAACACTGAAGCTTTCTTT.

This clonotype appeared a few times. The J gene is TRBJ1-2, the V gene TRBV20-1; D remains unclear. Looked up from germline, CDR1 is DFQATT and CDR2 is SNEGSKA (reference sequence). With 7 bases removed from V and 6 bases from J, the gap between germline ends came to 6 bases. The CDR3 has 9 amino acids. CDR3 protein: CSVDDGYTF. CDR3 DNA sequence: TGCAGTGTCGACGATGGCTACACCTTC.

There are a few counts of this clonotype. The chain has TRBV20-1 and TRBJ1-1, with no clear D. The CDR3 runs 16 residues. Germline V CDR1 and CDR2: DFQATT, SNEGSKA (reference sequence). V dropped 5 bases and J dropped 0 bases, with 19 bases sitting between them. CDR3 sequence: CSAGVLSGPMNTEAFF. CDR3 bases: TGCAGTGCTGGAGTGTTGAGCGGACCTATGAACACTGAAGCTTTCTTT.

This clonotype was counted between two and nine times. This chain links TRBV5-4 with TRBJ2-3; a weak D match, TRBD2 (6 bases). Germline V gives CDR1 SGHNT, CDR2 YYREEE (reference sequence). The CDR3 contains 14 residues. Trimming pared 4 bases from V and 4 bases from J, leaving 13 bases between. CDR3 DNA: TGTGCCAGCAGCCTCCGGGGGAGAGCAGATACGCAGTATTTT. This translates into CASSLRGRADTQYF.

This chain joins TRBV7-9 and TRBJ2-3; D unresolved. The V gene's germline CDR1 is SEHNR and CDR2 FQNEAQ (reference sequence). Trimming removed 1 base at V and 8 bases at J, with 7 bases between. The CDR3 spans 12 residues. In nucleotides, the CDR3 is TGTGCCAGCAGCTTAGGACAATTTACGCAGTATTTT. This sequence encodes CASSLGQFTQYF.

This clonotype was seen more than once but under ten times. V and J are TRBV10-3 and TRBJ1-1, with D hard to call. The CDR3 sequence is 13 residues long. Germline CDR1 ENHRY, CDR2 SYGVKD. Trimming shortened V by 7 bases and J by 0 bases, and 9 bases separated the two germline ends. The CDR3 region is CAIKPEMNTEAFF. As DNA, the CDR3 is TGTGCCATCAAGCCCGAAATGAACACTGAAGCTTTCTTT.

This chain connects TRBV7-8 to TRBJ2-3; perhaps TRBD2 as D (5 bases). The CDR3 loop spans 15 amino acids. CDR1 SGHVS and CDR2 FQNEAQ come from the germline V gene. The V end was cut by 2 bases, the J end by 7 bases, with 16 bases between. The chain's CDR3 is CASSLIAQSGYTQYF. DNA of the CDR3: TGTGCCAGCAGCTTAATAGCTCAGAGCGGCTATACGCAGTATTTT.

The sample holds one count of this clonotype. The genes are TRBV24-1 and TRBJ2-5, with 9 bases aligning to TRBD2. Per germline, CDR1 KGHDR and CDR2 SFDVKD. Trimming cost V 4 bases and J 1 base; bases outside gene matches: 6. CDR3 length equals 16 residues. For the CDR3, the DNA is TGTGCCACCAGTGACATAGCGGGGGCCCTCCAAGAGACCCAGTACTTC. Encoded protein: CATSDIAGALQETQYF.

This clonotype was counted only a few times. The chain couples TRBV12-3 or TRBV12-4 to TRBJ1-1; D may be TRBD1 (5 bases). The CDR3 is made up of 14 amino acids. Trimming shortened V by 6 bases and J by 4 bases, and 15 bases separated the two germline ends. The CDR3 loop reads CASSSSGGGTEAFF. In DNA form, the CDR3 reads TGTGCCAGCAGCTCCTCGGGCGGGGGCACTGAAGCTTTCTTT.

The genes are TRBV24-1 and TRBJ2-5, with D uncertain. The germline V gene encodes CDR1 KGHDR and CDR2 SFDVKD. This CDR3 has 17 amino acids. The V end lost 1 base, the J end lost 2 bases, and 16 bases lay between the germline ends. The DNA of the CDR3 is TGTGCCACCAGTGATTTCGTGGGCAGTATGTCACAAGAGACCCAGTACTTC. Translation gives CATSDFVGSMSQETQYF.

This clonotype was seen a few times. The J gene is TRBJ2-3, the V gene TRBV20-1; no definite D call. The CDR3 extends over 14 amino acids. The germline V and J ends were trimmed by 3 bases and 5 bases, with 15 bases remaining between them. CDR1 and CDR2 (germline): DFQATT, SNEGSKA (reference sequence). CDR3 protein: CSASARPTLDTQYF. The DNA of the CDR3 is TGCAGTGCTAGTGCTCGTCCCACTTTAGATACGCAGTATTTT.

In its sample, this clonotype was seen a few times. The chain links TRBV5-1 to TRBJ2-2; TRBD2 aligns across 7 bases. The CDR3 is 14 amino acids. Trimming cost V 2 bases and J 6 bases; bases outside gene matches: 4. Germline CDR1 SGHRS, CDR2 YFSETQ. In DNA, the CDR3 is TGCGCCAGCAGCTTCCAGGGAGGGTCCGGGGAGCTGTTTTTT. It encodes CASSFQGGSGELFF.

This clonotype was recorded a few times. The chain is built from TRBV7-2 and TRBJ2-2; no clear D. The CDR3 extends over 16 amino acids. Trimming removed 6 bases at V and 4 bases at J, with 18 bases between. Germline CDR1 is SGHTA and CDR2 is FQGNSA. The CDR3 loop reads CASSQVPRRATGELFF. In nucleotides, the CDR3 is TGTGCCAGCAGTCAGGTTCCGAGACGAGCCACCGGGGAGCTGTTTTTT.

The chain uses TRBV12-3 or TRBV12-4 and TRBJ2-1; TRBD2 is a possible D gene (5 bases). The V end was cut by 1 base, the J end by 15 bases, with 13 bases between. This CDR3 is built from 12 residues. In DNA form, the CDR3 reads TGTGCCAGCAGTTTAGTTCCCGAACGGGGGTTCTTC. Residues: CASSLVPERGFF.

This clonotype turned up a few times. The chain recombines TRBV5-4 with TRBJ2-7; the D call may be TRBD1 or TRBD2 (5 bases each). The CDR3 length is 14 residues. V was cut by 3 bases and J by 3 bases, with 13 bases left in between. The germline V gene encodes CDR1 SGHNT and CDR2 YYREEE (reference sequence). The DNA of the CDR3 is TGTGCCAGCAGCTCAACCGGGACCCTCTACGAGCAGTACTTC. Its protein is CASSSTGTLYEQYF.

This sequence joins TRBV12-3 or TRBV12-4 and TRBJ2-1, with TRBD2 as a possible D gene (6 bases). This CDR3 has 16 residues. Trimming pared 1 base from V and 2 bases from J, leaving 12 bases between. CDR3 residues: CASSLGWGVAYNEQFF. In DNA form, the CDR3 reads TGTGCCAGCAGTTTAGGGTGGGGGGTCGCCTACAATGAGCAGTTCTTC.

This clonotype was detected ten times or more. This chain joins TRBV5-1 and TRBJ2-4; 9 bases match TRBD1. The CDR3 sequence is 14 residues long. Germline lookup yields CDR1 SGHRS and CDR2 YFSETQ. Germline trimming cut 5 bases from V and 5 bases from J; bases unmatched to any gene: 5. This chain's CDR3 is CASSPGQGQNIQYF. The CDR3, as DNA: TGCGCCAGCAGTCCGGGACAGGGCCAAAACATTCAGTACTTC.